These T cell receptor beta chains were read from a single sample in a study of response to subunit inactivated influenza vaccine. TCRdb processed the RT-PCR reads anew with MiXCR; each CDR3 protein has one entry. The sample consists of about 540,000 distinct CDR3 sequences, 20% to 25% of them appearing once. This sample was shared with a second study, whose subject was T cells expressing NK-cell markers.

The sequences come from CD4+ T cells sorted from PBMCs, collected 12 days after vaccination. The receptors here all came from a middle-aged man who received an inactivated influenza vaccine. Each CDR3 is given with its conserved first and last residue. Fields, in order: D gene, clone size, J gene, V gene, CDR3 DNA, CDR3 protein. A D gene is named only where the DNA matches it firmly. Part of the rows lack a size; the others show once, few, many or a class for expanded clones.

D gene: TRBD2; clone size: few; J gene: TRBJ2-2; V gene: TRBV5-1; CDR3 DNA: TGCGCCAGCAGCTTGGGCTGGACTAGCGGGAACACCGGGGAGCTGTTTTTT; CDR3 protein: CASSLGWTSGNTGELFF
D gene: NA; clone size: NA; J gene: TRBJ2-5; V gene: TRBV18; CDR3 DNA: TGTGCCAGCTCACCACCAGGTTGGGAGACCCAGTACTTC; CDR3 protein: CASSPPGWETQYF
D gene: TRBD1; clone size: NA; J gene: TRBJ1-1; V gene: TRBV28; CDR3 DNA: TGTGCCAGCAGACGATGGACAGGGGGTAGGACTGAAGCTTTCTTT; CDR3 protein: CASRRWTGGRTEAFF
D gene: NA; clone size: NA; J gene: TRBJ2-5; V gene: TRBV5-1; CDR3 DNA: TGCGCCAGCAGCGGCTCTGGGCAGCAAGAGACCCAGTACTTC; CDR3 protein: CASSGSGQQETQYF
D gene: NA; clone size: NA; J gene: TRBJ2-7; V gene: TRBV10-3; CDR3 DNA: TGTGCCATCAGTGAGTCCACCCGTGGGCTTTACGAGCAGTACTTC; CDR3 protein: CAISESTRGLYEQYF
D gene: TRBD2; clone size: few; J gene: TRBJ2-5; V gene: TRBV29-1; CDR3 DNA: TGCAGCGTTGAATCAGCGGGAGTGGGTGAGACCCAGTACTTC; CDR3 protein: CSVESAGVGETQYF
D gene: NA; clone size: few; J gene: TRBJ2-3; V gene: TRBV3-1; CDR3 DNA: TGTGCCAGCAGCCATTGGGCCGCCACAGATACGCAGTATTTT; CDR3 protein: CASSHWAATDTQYF
D gene: NA; clone size: few; J gene: TRBJ1-1; V gene: TRBV12-3/TRBV12-4; CDR3 DNA: TGTGCCAGCAGTTTAACCGGGGAGAGCACTGAAGCTTTCTTT; CDR3 protein: CASSLTGESTEAFF
D gene: TRBD1; clone size: NA; J gene: TRBJ1-3; V gene: TRBV7-8; CDR3 DNA: TGTGCCAGCAGCCCGGGACAGTTGATAAGCACCATATATTTT; CDR3 protein: CASSPGQLISTIYF
D gene: NA; clone size: NA; J gene: TRBJ1-1; V gene: TRBV6-6; CDR3 DNA: TGTGCCAGCAGTACCTCGGGGTATGAAGCTTTCTTT; CDR3 protein: CASSTSGYEAFF
D gene: TRBD1; clone size: NA; J gene: TRBJ1-2; V gene: TRBV5-6; CDR3 DNA: TGTGCCAGCAGCTCCATCGCCGGGACAGGGGACTACGGCTATGGCTACACCTTC; CDR3 protein: CASSSIAGTGDYGYGYTF
D gene: NA; clone size: few; J gene: TRBJ1-4; V gene: TRBV7-9; CDR3 DNA: TGTGCCAGCAGCAAAGGGGGACTTAATGAAAAACTGTTTTTT; CDR3 protein: CASSKGGLNEKLFF
D gene: NA; clone size: many; J gene: TRBJ2-3; V gene: TRBV29-1; CDR3 DNA: TGCAGCGTCGCCGGGGGCAGCCGCACATCTAGCACAGATACGCAGTATTTT; CDR3 protein: CSVAGGSRTSSTDTQYF
D gene: TRBD1; clone size: NA; J gene: TRBJ2-7; V gene: TRBV5-5; CDR3 DNA: TGTGCCAGCAGCTTGGAGTGGACAGGGAACAACGAGCAGTACTTC; CDR3 protein: CASSLEWTGNNEQYF
D gene: NA; clone size: NA; J gene: TRBJ2-3; V gene: TRBV6-5; CDR3 DNA: TGTGCCACCCGGAGGGTCCCAGATACGCAGTATTTT; CDR3 protein: CATRRVPDTQYF
D gene: TRBD1; clone size: NA; J gene: TRBJ1-1; V gene: TRBV11-2; CDR3 DNA: TGTGCCAGCAGTTGGGGGCAGGGGGCTCACACTGAAGCTTTCTTT; CDR3 protein: CASSWGQGAHTEAFF
D gene: NA; clone size: NA; J gene: TRBJ2-4; V gene: TRBV4-2; CDR3 DNA: TGTGCCAGCAGCAAAGACGGTCCCATAGCCAAAAACATTCAGTACTTC; CDR3 protein: CASSKDGPIAKNIQYF
D gene: NA; clone size: few; J gene: TRBJ1-3; V gene: TRBV2; CDR3 DNA: TGTGCCAGCAGTGAATTAGGGGGAAACACCATATATTTT; CDR3 protein: CASSELGGNTIYF
D gene: TRBD1; clone size: NA; J gene: TRBJ2-1; V gene: TRBV7-6; CDR3 DNA: TGTGCCAGCAGACCGGGACAGGGGGCGCGAGTTGAGCAGTTCTTC; CDR3 protein: CASRPGQGARVEQFF
D gene: NA; clone size: NA; J gene: TRBJ1-2; V gene: TRBV12-3/TRBV12-4; CDR3 DNA: TGTGCCAGCAGTTTGGGGCCAGGGATGGGTGGCTACACCTTC; CDR3 protein: CASSLGPGMGGYTF
D gene: NA; clone size: NA; J gene: TRBJ1-1; V gene: TRBV19; CDR3 DNA: TGTGCCAGTAGAGGGAAGGGGGGCACTGAAGCTTTCTTT; CDR3 protein: CASRGKGGTEAFF
D gene: TRBD1; clone size: many; J gene: TRBJ2-1; V gene: TRBV7-2; CDR3 DNA: TGTGCCAGCAGCTTAGACAGGGGGACCTACAATGAGCAGTTCTTC; CDR3 protein: CASSLDRGTYNEQFF
D gene: NA; clone size: NA; J gene: TRBJ2-5; V gene: TRBV24-1; CDR3 DNA: TGTGCCACCAGTGATTTTGGCGGGGAAGAGACCCAGTACTTC; CDR3 protein: CATSDFGGEETQYF
D gene: NA; clone size: NA; J gene: TRBJ2-4; V gene: TRBV20-1; CDR3 DNA: TGCAGTGCTAGGCGGCTCGCCGATTTGTTGGGAAACATTCAGTACTTC; CDR3 protein: CSARRLADLLGNIQYF
D gene: NA; clone size: NA; J gene: TRBJ2-3; V gene: TRBV5-6; CDR3 DNA: TGTGCCAGCAGCTTGGCCTTAGGGGCCACAGATACGCAGTATTTT; CDR3 protein: CASSLALGATDTQYF
D gene: NA; clone size: NA; J gene: TRBJ2-5; V gene: TRBV3-1; CDR3 DNA: TGTGCCAGCAGCCAAGAGCCGGGCCTTGTGGGAATGACCCAGTACTTC; CDR3 protein: CASSQEPGLVGMTQYF
D gene: NA; clone size: few; J gene: TRBJ2-1; V gene: TRBV7-2; CDR3 DNA: TGTGCCAGCAGCTCCTTGGGCCCTATTCTTGGGCTCTTC; CDR3 protein: CASSSLGPILGLF
D gene: TRBD1; clone size: NA; J gene: TRBJ1-4; V gene: TRBV15; CDR3 DNA: TGTGCCACCAGCAGAACCGGGACAGCGATCGAAAAACTGTTTTTT; CDR3 protein: CATSRTGTAIEKLFF
D gene: TRBD1; clone size: NA; J gene: TRBJ2-3; V gene: TRBV5-1; CDR3 DNA: TGCGCCAGCAGTAAGACAGGGTCTCTCGGTTATACGCAGTATTTT; CDR3 protein: CASSKTGSLGYTQYF